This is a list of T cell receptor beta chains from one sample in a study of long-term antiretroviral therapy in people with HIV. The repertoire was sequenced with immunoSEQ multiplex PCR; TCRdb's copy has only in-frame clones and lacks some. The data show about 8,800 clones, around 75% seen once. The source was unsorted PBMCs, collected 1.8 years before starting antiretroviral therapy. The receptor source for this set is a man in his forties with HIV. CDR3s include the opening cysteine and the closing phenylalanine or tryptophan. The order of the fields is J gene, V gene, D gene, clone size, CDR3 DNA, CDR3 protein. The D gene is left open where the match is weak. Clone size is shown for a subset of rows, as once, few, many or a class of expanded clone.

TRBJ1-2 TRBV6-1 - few TGTGCCAGCAGTGAAGCGCGGTATTCTAACTATGGCTACACCTTC CASSEARYSNYGYTF
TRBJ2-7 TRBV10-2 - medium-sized TGCGCCAGCAGTAAGGGGATCTCCTACGAGCAGTACTTC CASSKGISYEQYF
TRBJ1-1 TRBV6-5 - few TGTGCCAGCAGTTACTCGTTCCAGGCTAAAGCTTTCTTT CASSYSFQAKAFF
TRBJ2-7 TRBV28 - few TGTGCCAGCAGTCTGGCCCCCTACGAGCAGTACTTC CASSLAPYEQYF
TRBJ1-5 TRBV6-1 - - TGTGCCAGCAGTGATCCCGGTTCGGATAGCAATCAGCCCCAGCATTTT CASSDPGSDSNQPQHF
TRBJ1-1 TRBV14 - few TGTGCCAGCAGCCGTTTTCATATGGCCGGCACTGAAGCTTTCTTT CASSRFHMAGTEAFF
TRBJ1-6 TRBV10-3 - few TGTGCCATCAGTGAGTTGGGGTATAATTCACCCCTCCACTTT CAISELGYNSPLHF
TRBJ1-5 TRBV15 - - TGTGCCACCAGCAGAGGGCAATCTGGGGATCAGCCCCAGCATTTT CATSRGQSGDQPQHF
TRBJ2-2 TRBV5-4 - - TGTGCCAGCTCACTTTGGGGCAGGACCAACACCGGGGAGCTGTTTTTT CASSLWGRTNTGELFF
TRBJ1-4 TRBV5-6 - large TGTGCCAGCAGCTTGACACCAACTAATGAAAAACTGTTTTTT CASSLTPTNEKLFF
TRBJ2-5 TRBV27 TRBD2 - TGTGCCAGCAGTTTGCTGGCAGGGCGGGAGGAGACCCAGTACTTC CASSLLAGREETQYF
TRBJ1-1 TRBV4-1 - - TGCGCCAGCAGCCAAGACCCACGACAGAGTATGAACACTGAAGCTTTCTTT CASSQDPRQSMNTEAFF
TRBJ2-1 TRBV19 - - TGTGCCAGTAGTTCCCGGCAGGGGAGGCAGTTCTTC CASSSRQGRQFF
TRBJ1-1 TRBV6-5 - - TGTGCCAGCAGTTACTTTGGGGGTATCGACACTGAAGCTTTCTTT CASSYFGGIDTEAFF
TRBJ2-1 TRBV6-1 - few TGTGCCAGCAGTGAACCAGAGATCTATCTTAGCTCCTACAATGAGCAGTTCTTC CASSEPEIYLSSYNEQFF
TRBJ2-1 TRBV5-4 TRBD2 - TGTGCCAGCAGCCTGGCCACTAGCGGGGGGAATCCCAATGAGCAGTTCTTC CASSLATSGGNPNEQFF
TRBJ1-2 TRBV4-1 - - TGCGCCAGCAGCCAAGCGTCCGGAAACTATGGCTACACCTTC CASSQASGNYGYTF
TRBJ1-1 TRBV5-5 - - TGTGCCAGCAGCTCGTGGGACGAAAGAAAAGCTTTCTTT CASSSWDERKAFF
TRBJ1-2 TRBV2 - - TGTGCCAGCAGACAGCTCCTAGGGGGCTACACCTTC CASRQLLGGYTF
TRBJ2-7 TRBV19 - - TGTGCCAGTAGTTGGGGCGGGACCTACGAGCAGTACTTC CASSWGGTYEQYF
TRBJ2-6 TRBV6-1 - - TGTGCCAGCAGTGAATGGGGACACCTTAGCTCTGGGGCCAACGTCCTGACTTTC CASSEWGHLSSGANVLTF
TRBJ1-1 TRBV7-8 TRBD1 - TGTGCCAGCAGCTTAATCGGTGGACAGGGGTCGAACACTGAAGCTTTCTTT CASSLIGGQGSNTEAFF
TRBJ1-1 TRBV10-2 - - TGCGCCAGCAGTGAGTCGATCGATGCACCCTTGAACACTGAAGCTTTCTTT CASSESIDAPLNTEAFF
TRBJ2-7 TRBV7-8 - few TGTGCCAGCAGCTTCCTTCCGACAGAATCCTACGAGCAGTACTTC CASSFLPTESYEQYF
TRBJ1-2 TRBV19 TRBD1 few TGTGCCAGTAGTATCCGGGACAGGGGGCTGAAGGGGGACTATGGCTACACCTTC CASSIRDRGLKGDYGYTF
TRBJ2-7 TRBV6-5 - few TGTGCCAGCCTACGGGGCGGGACACAGTACTTC CASLRGGTQYF
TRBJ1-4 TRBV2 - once TGTGCCAGCGCGGGGCAACGTAATGAAAAACTGTTTTTT CASAGQRNEKLFF
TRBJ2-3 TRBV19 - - TGTGCCACTAGAGGAGGTGGTACAGATACGCAGTATTTT CATRGGGTDTQYF
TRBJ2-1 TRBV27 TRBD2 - TGTGCCAGCAGTTTGTCTCTGGGACTAGCTACCAATGAGCAGTTCTTC CASSLSLGLATNEQFF
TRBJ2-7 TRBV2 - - TGTGCCAGCAGTTTCTACAGGGGGGGAGGCGAGCAGTACTTC CASSFYRGGGEQYF
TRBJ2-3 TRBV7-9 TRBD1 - TGTGCCAGCAGCTTAGCGCCCAGGGGGAGTACAGATACGCAGTATTTT CASSLAPRGSTDTQYF
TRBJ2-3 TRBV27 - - TGTGCCAGCAAACCCGCCGGGCTGAGCACAGATACGCAGTATTTT CASKPAGLSTDTQYF
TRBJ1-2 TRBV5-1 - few TGCGCCAGCAGCTCGGGGACCTACTCTAACTATGGCTACACCTTC CASSSGTYSNYGYTF
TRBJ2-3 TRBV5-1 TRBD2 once TGCGCCAGCAGCTTGGCCCCTATTGAGCGGGGGTTACAGGCGCAGTATTTT CASSLAPIERGLQAQYF
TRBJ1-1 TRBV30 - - TGTGCCAGGAAGGTAAACGAGAACACTGAAGCTTTCTTT CARKVNENTEAFF
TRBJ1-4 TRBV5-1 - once TGCGCCAGCAGAGCAGGACCAACTAATGAAAAACTGTTTTTT CASRAGPTNEKLFF
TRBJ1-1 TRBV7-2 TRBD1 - TGTGCCAGCAGCAGCACCGGGACAGTATCCACTGAAGCTTTCTTT CASSSTGTVSTEAFF
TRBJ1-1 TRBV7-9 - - TGTGCCAGCAGCTTAGGGGGACGGAAGAACACTGAAGCTTTCTTT CASSLGGRKNTEAFF
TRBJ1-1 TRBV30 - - TGTGCCTGGAGTAAGAGAGAAGCGATTGAAGCTTTCTTT CAWSKREAIEAFF
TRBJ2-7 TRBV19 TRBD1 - TGTGCCAGTACCCAGGGGGACTCCTACGAGCAGTACTTC CASTQGDSYEQYF
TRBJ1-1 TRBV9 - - TGTGCCAGCAGCTCTTGGAAGGGGAACACTGAAGCTTTCTTT CASSSWKGNTEAFF
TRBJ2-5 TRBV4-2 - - TGTGCCAGCAGCCAAATGGAGACCCAGTACTTC CASSQMETQYF